The clone carrying this T cell receptor beta chain occurred a few times. These data belong to a study of blood T cell repertoires in COVID-19. The assay was immunoSEQ multiplex PCR, and TCRdb's table has in-frame clones only and misses some. This sample yields some 57,000 clones, of which 70% to 90% are seen a single time; 0.9% to 1.2% belongs to the top ten. Germline trimming cut 7 bases from V and 7 bases from J; bases unmatched to any gene: 7. The CDR3 is made up of 13 amino acids. Germline V gives CDR1 GTSNPN, CDR2 SVGIG (reference sequence). V usage is TRBV30 and J usage is TRBJ1-4, with 9 bases fitting TRBD1. This sequence originates from a man aged 70-80 years with acute or convalescent COVID-19. Material for sequencing was peripheral blood. The CDR3 bases are TGTGCCTTAACACAGGGGGCAATTGAAAAACTGTTTTTT. Translating it yields CALTQGAIEKLFF. The whole variable domain, remainder taken from reference TRBV30 and TRBJ1-4, is SQTIHQWPATLVQPVGSPLSLECTVEGTSNPNLYWYRQAAGRGLQLLFYSVGIGQISSEVPQNLSASRPQDRQFILSSKKLLLSDSGFYLCALTQGAIEKLFFGSGTQLSVL.